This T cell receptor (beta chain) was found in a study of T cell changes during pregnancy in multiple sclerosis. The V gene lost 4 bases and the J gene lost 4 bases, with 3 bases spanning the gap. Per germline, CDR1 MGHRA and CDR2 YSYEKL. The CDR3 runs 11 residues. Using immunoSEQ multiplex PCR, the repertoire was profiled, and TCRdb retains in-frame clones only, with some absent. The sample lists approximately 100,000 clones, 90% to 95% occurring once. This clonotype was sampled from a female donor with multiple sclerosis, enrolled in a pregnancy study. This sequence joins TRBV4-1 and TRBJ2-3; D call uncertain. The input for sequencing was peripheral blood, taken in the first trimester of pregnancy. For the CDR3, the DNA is TGCGCCAGCAGCCTCGCAGATACGCAGTATTTT. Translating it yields CASSLADTQYF.